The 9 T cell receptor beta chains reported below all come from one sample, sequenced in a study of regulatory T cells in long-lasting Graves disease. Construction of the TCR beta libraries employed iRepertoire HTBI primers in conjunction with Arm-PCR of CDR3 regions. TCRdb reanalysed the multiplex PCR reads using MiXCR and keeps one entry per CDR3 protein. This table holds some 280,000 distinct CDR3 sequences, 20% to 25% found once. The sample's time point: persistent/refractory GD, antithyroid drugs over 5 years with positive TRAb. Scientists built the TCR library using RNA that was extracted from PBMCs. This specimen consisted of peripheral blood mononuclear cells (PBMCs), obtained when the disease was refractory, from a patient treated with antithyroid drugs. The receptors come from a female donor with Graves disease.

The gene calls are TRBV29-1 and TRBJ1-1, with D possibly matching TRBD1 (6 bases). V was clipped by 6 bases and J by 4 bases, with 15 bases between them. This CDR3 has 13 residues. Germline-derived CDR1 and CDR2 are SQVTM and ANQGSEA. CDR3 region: CSVRTGSSTEAFF. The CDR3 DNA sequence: TGCAGCGTGCGAACAGGGTCGAGCACTGAAGCTTTCTTT.

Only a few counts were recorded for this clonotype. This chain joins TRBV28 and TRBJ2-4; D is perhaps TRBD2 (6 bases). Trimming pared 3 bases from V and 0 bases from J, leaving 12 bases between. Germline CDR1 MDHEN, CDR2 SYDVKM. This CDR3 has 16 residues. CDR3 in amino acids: CASSFPLAKAKNIQYF. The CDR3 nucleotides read TGTGCCAGCAGTTTTCCCCTAGCGAAAGCCAAAAACATTCAGTACTTC.

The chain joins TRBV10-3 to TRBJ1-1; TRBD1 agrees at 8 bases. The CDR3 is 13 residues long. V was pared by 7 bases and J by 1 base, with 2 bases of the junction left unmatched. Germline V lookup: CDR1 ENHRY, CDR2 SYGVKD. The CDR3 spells CAITGGENTEAFF. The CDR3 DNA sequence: TGTGCCATCACAGGGGGCGAGAACACTGAAGCTTTCTTT.

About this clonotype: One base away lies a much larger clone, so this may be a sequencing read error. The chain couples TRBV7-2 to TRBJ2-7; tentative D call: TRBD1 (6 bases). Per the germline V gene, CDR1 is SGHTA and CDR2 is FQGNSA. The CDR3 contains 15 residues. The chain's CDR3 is CASSLRGHSSHEQYF. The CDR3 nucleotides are TGTGCCAGCAGCTTAAGGGGACACAGCTCCCACGAGCAGTACTTC.

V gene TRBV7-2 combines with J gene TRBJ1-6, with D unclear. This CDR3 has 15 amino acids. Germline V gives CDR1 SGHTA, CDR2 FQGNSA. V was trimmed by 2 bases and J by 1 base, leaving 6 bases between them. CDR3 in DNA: TGTGCCAGCAGCTTAAGCTTATCCTATAATTCACCCCTCCACTTT. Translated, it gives CASSLSLSYNSPLHF. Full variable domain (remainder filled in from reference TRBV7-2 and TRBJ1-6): GAGVSQSPSNKVTEKGKDVELRCDPISGHTALYWYRQSLGQGLEFLIYFQGNSAPDKSGLPSDRFSAERTGGSVSTLTIQRTQQEDSAVYLCASSLSLSYNSPLHFGNGTRLTVT.

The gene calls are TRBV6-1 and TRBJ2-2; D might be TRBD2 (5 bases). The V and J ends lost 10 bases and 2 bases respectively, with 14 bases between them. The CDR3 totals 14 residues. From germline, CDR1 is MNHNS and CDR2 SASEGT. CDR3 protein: CATPGLQNTGELFF. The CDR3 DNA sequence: TGTGCCACCCCCGGACTGCAAAACACCGGGGAGCTGTTTTTT.

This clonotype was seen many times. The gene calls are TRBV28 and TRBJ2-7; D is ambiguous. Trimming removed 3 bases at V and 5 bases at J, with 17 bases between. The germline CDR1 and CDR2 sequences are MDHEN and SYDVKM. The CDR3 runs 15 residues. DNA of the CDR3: TGTGCCAGCAGTTTCGTAAGTAGTCTTCTGGACGAGCAGTACTTC. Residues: CASSFVSSLLDEQYF.

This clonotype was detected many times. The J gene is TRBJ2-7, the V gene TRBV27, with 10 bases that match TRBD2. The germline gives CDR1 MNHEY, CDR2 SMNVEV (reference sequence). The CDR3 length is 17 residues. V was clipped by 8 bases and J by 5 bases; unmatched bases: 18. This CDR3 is CASSRDGTSARTDEQYF. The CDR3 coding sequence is TGTGCCAGCTCCCGTGACGGGACTAGCGCCCGCACGGACGAGCAGTACTTC.

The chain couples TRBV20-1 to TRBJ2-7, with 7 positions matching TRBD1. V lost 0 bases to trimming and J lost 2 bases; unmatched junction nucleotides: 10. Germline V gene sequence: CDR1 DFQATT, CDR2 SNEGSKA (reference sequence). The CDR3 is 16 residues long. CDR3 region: CSARDYDRGPTYEQYF. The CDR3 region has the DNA TGCAGTGCTAGAGATTATGATAGGGGGCCTACCTACGAGCAGTACTTC.